The 13 T cell receptor beta chains given below trace back to one sample, sequenced in a study of blood T cell repertoires in COVID-19. Sequencing used immunoSEQ multiplex PCR; TCRdb keeps in-frame clones, though not all of them. The sample holds 160,000 or so clones, about 87% seen once. Sequenced material: peripheral blood. Receptor source: a woman in her 70s with COVID-19, enrolled during active disease.

The table lists this clone with a few counts. This CDR3 is CASGTLQGTMNTEAFF. The CDR3 DNA reads as TGTGCCAGCGGGACCCTACAGGGTACGATGAACACTGAAGCTTTCTTT. The V and J genes are TRBV7-9 and TRBJ1-1, with D possibly TRBD1 on 6 matching bases. CDR3 length: 16 residues. Germline V gene data show CDR1 as SEHNR and CDR2 as FQNEAQ (reference sequence). Trimming left V 8 bases short and J 0 bases short, with 19 bases between.

The V and J genes are TRBV18 and TRBJ1-5; the match to TRBD1 covers 11 bases. This CDR3 is 14 amino acids long. CDR1 is KGHSH, CDR2 LQKENI, per germline. Unmatched junction bases numbered 5, after V lost 9 bases and J lost 4 bases. Here the CDR3 reads CASTGTGGNQPQHF. For the CDR3, the DNA is TGTGCCAGTACGGGGACAGGGGGTAATCAGCCCCAGCATTTT.

This clone was counted a few times. This chain connects TRBV10-2 to TRBJ1-3; 12 bases agree with TRBD1. The CDR3 runs to 20 residues. Germline V lookup: CDR1 WSHSY, CDR2 SAAADI. V trimming: 6 bases; J trimming: 0 bases; junction bases outside the gene matches: 15. The CDR3 DNA reads as TGCGCCAGCAGATTAGGACCGGGACAGGGGGCGCAACACTCTGGAAACACCATATATTTT. Translating gives CASRLGPGQGAQHSGNTIYF.

The CDR3 region is CASSQLGGGFYGYTF. The CDR3 coding sequence is TGTGCCAGCAGCCAGTTAGGGGGCGGATTCTATGGCTACACCTTC. V usage is TRBV4-2 and J usage is TRBJ1-2; 7 bases line up with TRBD1. The V gene end was trimmed by 3 bases and the J gene end by 4 bases; junction bases not matched to a gene: 8. CDR1 and CDR2 (germline): LGHNA, YNFKEQ. The CDR3 runs 15 residues.

This chain uses TRBV28 with TRBJ1-6; D is undetermined. V lost 8 bases and J lost 6, with 14 bases in between. CDR3 length: 14 amino acids. Germline V gives CDR1 MDHEN, CDR2 SYDVKM. In DNA form, the CDR3 reads TGTGCCAGCCGGGGATTGATTGGTAATTCACCCCTCCACTTT. Translation: CASRGLIGNSPLHF.

The chain couples TRBV19 to TRBJ1-5, with 8 positions matching TRBD1. V lost 5 bases to trimming and J lost 6 bases; unmatched junction nucleotides: 12. The CDR3 spans 16 residues. Germline V gene data show CDR1 as LNHDA and CDR2 as SQIVND (reference sequence). In nucleotides, the CDR3 is TGTGCCAGTAGTCCCCGGCGAGACAGGGGAGTTCAGCCCCAGCATTTT. Translation gives CASSPRRDRGVQPQHF.

This clone was counted once. The rearrangement links TRBV2 to TRBJ1-2, with 7 bases fitting TRBD1. The V segment lost 6 bases and the J segment 4 bases; nucleotides outside the gene matches: 5. Germline lookup yields CDR1 SNHLY and CDR2 FYNNEI. This CDR3 has 13 amino acids. The DNA of the CDR3 is TGTGCCAGCAGCCCCGGGACAGCCTATGGCTACACCTTC. This translates into CASSPGTAYGYTF.

Only a few counts were recorded for this clone. The chain has TRBV27 and TRBJ2-7, with 10 bases that match TRBD2. Germline lookup yields CDR1 MNHEY and CDR2 SMNVEV (reference sequence). V shed 2 bases, J shed 3 bases, and the junction held 4 bases outside the gene matches. The CDR3 is made up of 15 amino acids. The CDR3 loop reads CASSLLAGAGYEQYF. CDR3 coding DNA: TGTGCCAGCAGTTTACTAGCGGGGGCCGGCTACGAGCAGTACTTC.

The chain carries TRBV21-1 and TRBJ2-2; the DNA was not used to check the table's D call, TRBD2. TRBV21-1 is shown as a pseudogene. This CDR3 contains 18 residues. Written as DNA, the CDR3 is TGTGCCAGCAGCAAAGCGCAGGACCCCGGGGAACGCACCGGGGAGCTGTTTTTT. It encodes CASSKAQDPGERTGELFF.

J is TRBJ1-1 and V is TRBV7-8; D not certain. The CDR3 sequence is 15 residues long. In germline, CDR1 is SGHVS, CDR2 FQNEAQ. V lost 2 bases and J 5 bases, leaving 15 bases between the germline ends. CDR3 nucleotide sequence: TGTGCCAGCAGCTTACTAAGCCACCCGGGGACTGAAGCTTTCTTT. Translation gives CASSLLSHPGTEAFF. The whole variable domain, filled in from reference TRBV7-8 and TRBJ1-1, reads GAGVSQSPRYKVAKRGQDVALRCDPISGHVSLFWYQQALGQGPEFLTYFQNEAQLDKSGLPSDRFFAERPEGSVSTLKIQRTQQEDSAVYLCASSLLSHPGTEAFFGQGTRLTVV.

This rearrangement joins TRBV2 to TRBJ2-5; maybe TRBD1 (6 bases). V lost 3 bases to trimming and J lost 2 bases, with 13 bases between them. The length of the CDR3 is 15 residues. Germline values: CDR1 SNHLY, CDR2 FYNNEI. CDR3 sequence reads: CASSDRGLQQETQYF. In DNA form, the CDR3 reads TGTGCCAGCAGTGACAGGGGCCTGCAGCAAGAGACCCAGTACTTC.

The genes are TRBV11-2 and TRBJ1-1, with 11 nucleotides matching TRBD1. Germline CDR1 SGHAT, CDR2 FQNNGV. With V trimmed by 6 bases and J by 2 bases, 11 bases remained unmatched. The CDR3 has 17 residues. This chain's CDR3 is CASRWGIRTGGNTEAFF. The CDR3, as DNA: TGTGCCAGCAGGTGGGGGATCCGGACAGGGGGCAACACTGAAGCTTTCTTT. Based on the CDR3 plus reference TRBV11-2 and TRBJ1-1, the full variable domain is EAGVAQSPRYKIIEKRQSVAFWCNPISGHATLYWYQQILGQGPKLLIQFQNNGVVDDSQLPKDRFSAERLKGVDSTLKIQPAKLEDSAVYLCASRWGIRTGGNTEAFFGQGTRLTVV.

This clone was seen just once. This chain joins TRBV5-5 and TRBJ1-2; D ambiguous. The germline CDR1 and CDR2 sequences are SGHKS and YYEKEE (reference sequence). V lost 5 bases to trimming and J lost 5 bases, with 13 bases between them. This CDR3 region has 13 residues. CDR3 bases: TGTGCCAGCAGTACGACTTACCAGTATGGCTACACCTTC. Protein product: CASSTTYQYGYTF.